This T cell receptor (beta chain) is from a study of T-cell memory formation after mild COVID-19. Study-wide results and limits: Researchers report contracting CD4+ clones mostly in CM and EM, with CD8+ clones in EMRA. Clones contracting across day 15 to 85 had a balanced CD4/CD8 profile; later expanding clones leaned CD4+. Pre-infection memory contained some responding clones, which suggested that cross-reactive memory had joined.

Constant-segment primers served in 5'RACE that generated TCR alpha and TCR beta cDNA libraries bearing sample barcodes and UMIs. TCRdb re-called the 5' RACE reads through MiXCR, storing one row per CDR3 protein. The sample has a few hundred thousand distinct CDR3 sequences, about 15% seen once. This clonotype was seen a handful of times. Its antigen remains unknown. The CDR3 runs to 15 residues. The V and J ends lost 6 bases and 1 base, in that order; junction bases with no gene match: 3. The chain employs TRBV12-3 or TRBV12-4 and TRBJ2-5, with 12 bases identical to TRBD2. The specimen was PBMCs or a T cell subset sorted from them (not recorded which). The source is a man younger than 35 who had mild COVID-19 (a few samples of this study predate the infection). Cell type and time point are not known. CDR3 nucleotide sequence: TGTGCCAGCAGACGGACTAGCGGGGTCCAAGAGACCCAGTACTTC. Its protein product is CASRRTSGVQETQYF.